This TCR beta chain stems from a study of beta chain features in type 1 diabetes. Study-wide context: All samples yielded about 100 million examined sorted cells. Study-level findings and limits: Whether HLA type influences TCRB rearrangement remained unresolved here. Type 1 diabetes patients had TCRB CDR3s that were shorter (moderately but significantly so) in all four CD4+ subsets.

A note on this clone: The antigen is not known.

Investigators reverse transcribed all isolated RNA, so they sequenced expressed TCRB transcripts. Clones were sequenced by immunoSEQ multiplex PCR, and TCRdb holds only the in-frame ones, with some missing. The repertoire includes about 140,000 clones, 9% to 10% of them detected once, and almost 0.65% sits in the top ten. CDR1 is MNHEY and CDR2 is SVGAGI in the germline V gene. The CDR3 contains 15 residues. V was clipped by 0 bases and J by 4 bases, with 10 bases between them. Sorting that relied on CD45RO/CCR7/CD25/CD127/CD95/CD27 yielded CD4+ naive, central memory, regulatory and stem cell-like memory cells.

The specimen was central memory CD4+ T cells from blood. This receptor was identified in a woman in her forties in good health. This sequence joins TRBV6-5 and TRBJ1-3; D may be TRBD1 (5 bases). The CDR3 nucleotides are TGTGCCAGCAGTTACTCGTGGGGGGGAGGAAACACCATATATTTT. It encodes CASSYSWGGGNTIYF.